These 21 T cell receptor beta chains originate from one sample sequenced in a study of blood T cell repertoires in COVID-19. Only in-frame clones appear in the TCRdb table, and some are missing; sequencing was by immunoSEQ multiplex PCR. The sample gives approximately 250,000 clones, approximately 88% of which show up once; roughly 10% is in the top ten. The sequenced material came from peripheral blood. The receptors were gathered from a woman between 65 and 79 years old with COVID-19, enrolled during active disease.

The chain recombines TRBV18 with TRBJ2-5; 11 bases are shared with TRBD1. The CDR3 has 15 amino acids. Germline lookup yields CDR1 KGHSH and CDR2 LQKENI. V shed 6 bases, J shed 4 bases, and the junction held 7 bases outside the gene matches. This CDR3 reads CASSPGQGVGETQYF. CDR3 DNA: TGTGCCAGCTCCCCGGGACAGGGGGTAGGAGAGACCCAGTACTTC.

The chain is built from TRBV19 and TRBJ1-2; D possibly corresponds to TRBD1 (5 bases). Germline V lookup: CDR1 LNHDA, CDR2 SQIVND (reference sequence). This CDR3 is 15 amino acids long. The V and J ends lost 5 bases and 6 bases respectively, with 19 bases between them. The CDR3 nucleotides are TGTGCCAGTAGTCTGAACATGGGACTTGGGAATGGCTACACCTTC. It specifies CASSLNMGLGNGYTF.

This chain uses TRBV2 with TRBJ2-5; TRBD1 agrees at 7 bases. CDR3 length: 15 amino acids. The V and J ends lost 5 bases and 7 bases, in that order; junction bases with no gene match: 13. Germline CDR1 is SNHLY and CDR2 is FYNNEI. CDR3 coding DNA: TGTGCCAGCAGTCTCAGGACAGGAGCCGGGGCGACCCAGTACTTC. Translated: CASSLRTGAGATQYF.

CDR3 amino acids: CSVEDLKGTVLNIQYF. The DNA for the CDR3 is TGCAGCGTTGAAGATCTAAAGGGGACAGTTTTAAACATTCAGTACTTC. This chain connects TRBV29-1 to TRBJ2-4, with 7 nucleotides matching TRBD1. The CDR3 consists of 16 residues. Germline V gene sequence: CDR1 SQVTM, CDR2 ANQGSEA. Trimming took 0 bases from V and 6 from J; bases not matched to a gene: 11.

The rearrangement uses TRBV2 and TRBJ1-2, with D hard to call. The CDR3 is made up of 15 amino acids. From germline, CDR1 is SNHLY and CDR2 FYNNEI. Trimming took 2 bases from V and 0 from J, leaving 10 bases between them. The CDR3 DNA sequence: TGTGCCAGCAGTGAACGCTCCGGGGCTAACTATGGCTACACCTTC. This codes for CASSERSGANYGYTF.

V is TRBV2 and J is TRBJ1-1; TRBD1 aligns across 10 bases. Unmatched junction bases numbered 1, after V lost 6 bases and J lost 6 bases. Germline V lookup: CDR1 SNHLY, CDR2 FYNNEI. CDR3 size: 12 residues. CDR3 sequence: CASRGQGAEAFF. CDR3 DNA: TGTGCCAGCAGAGGACAGGGGGCTGAAGCTTTCTTT.

A word on this clone: One end of the junction fails to match germline, which may point to a read error. The genes are TRBV5-1 and TRBJ1-1; D is ambiguous. The germline CDR1 and CDR2 sequences are SGHRS and YFSETQ. CDR3 size: 14 residues. CDR3: CASSWEGSNSEAFF. The CDR3 nucleotides read TGCGCCAGCAGCTGGGAGGGCTCCAACAGTGAAGCTTTCTTT.

This sequence joins TRBV19 and TRBJ2-7; 8 nucleotides agree with TRBD1. Trimming at V came to 7 bases and at J to 3 bases, leaving 2 bases not matched to a gene. CDR1 and CDR2 (germline): LNHDA, SQIVND (reference sequence). The CDR3 has 12 amino acids. The CDR3 nucleotides are TGTGCCAGTAAAGGGACAGGCTACGAGCAGTACTTC. Amino acids: CASKGTGYEQYF. Using reference TRBV19 and TRBJ2-7 for the parts outside the CDR3, the full variable domain is DGGITQSPKYLFRKEGQNVTLSCEQNLNHDAMYWYRQDPGQGLRLIYYSQIVNDFQKGDIAEGYSVSREKKESFPLTVTSAQKNPTAFYLCASKGTGYEQYFGPGTRLTVT.

The rearrangement links TRBV5-1 to TRBJ1-1; 7 nucleotides line up with TRBD1. The germline V gene encodes CDR1 SGHRS and CDR2 YFSETQ. The CDR3 has 15 residues. V dropped 4 bases and J dropped 1; count of bases not matched to a gene: 7. In DNA, the CDR3 is TGCGCCAGCAGCCCGAGACAGGGTACGAACACTGAAGCTTTCTTT. Protein sequence: CASSPRQGTNTEAFF.

The V call is TRBV10-3, the J call TRBJ1-4, with D perhaps TRBD1 (6 bases). The CDR3 runs 13 residues. Trimming took 6 bases from V and 8 from J, leaving 13 bases between them. Germline V lookup: CDR1 ENHRY, CDR2 SYGVKD. The CDR3: CAISAGGGEKLFF. CDR3 in DNA: TGTGCCATCAGCGCGGGGGGCGGGGAAAAACTGTTTTTT.

The rearrangement joins TRBV9 to TRBJ2-7, with D possibly matching TRBD2 (6 bases). Trimming pared 3 bases from V and 4 bases from J, leaving 8 bases between. This CDR3 spans 12 amino acids. Germline V gene data show CDR1 as SGDLS and CDR2 as YYNGEE. The CDR3 protein is CASSAGGYEQYF. Here the CDR3 DNA reads TGTGCCAGCAGCGCTGGGGGGTACGAGCAGTACTTC.

Details on this clone: A junction boundary mismatches the germline segment, possibly from a read error. The chain has TRBV6-5 and TRBJ2-5; 7 bases are a match to TRBD1. The CDR3 is 15 residues long. Germline CDR1 MNHEY, CDR2 SVGAGI. Here the CDR3 DNA reads TGTGCCAGCAGTGACTCTGACAGGGCTAAAGAGACCCAGTACTTC. Protein: CASSDSDRAKETQYF.

As to this clone: Different DNA sequences within this sample yield the same CDR3. The chain links TRBV11-3 to TRBJ2-1; no definite D call. The germline gives CDR1 SGHNT, CDR2 YENEEA. Between the trimmed V and J ends, which lost 5 bases and 0 bases, there was a span of 8 bases. The CDR3 length is 14 residues. The CDR3 DNA is TGTGCCAGCAGCCTCCGGAGCTCCTACAATGAGCAGTTCTTC. Translating gives CASSLRSSYNEQFF.

V and J are TRBV5-1 and TRBJ2-1; 9 nucleotides line up with TRBD2. V was pared by 4 bases and J by 4 bases, with 6 bases of the junction left unmatched. Germline assignment: CDR1 SGHRS and CDR2 YFSETQ. The CDR3 has 15 amino acids. The CDR3 protein is CASSGREGLYNEQFF. The CDR3 DNA reads TGCGCCAGCAGCGGGCGGGAGGGCCTGTACAATGAGCAGTTCTTC.

The J gene is TRBJ2-7, the V gene TRBV27; TRBD2 agrees at 9 bases. The germline gives CDR1 MNHEY, CDR2 SMNVEV (reference sequence). V dropped 6 bases and J dropped 5; count of bases not matched to a gene: 11. There are 15 residues in the CDR3. In DNA form, the CDR3 reads TGTGCCAGCAGCTTAGTAGCGGGAGTGGGGAACGAGCAGTACTTC. Protein: CASSLVAGVGNEQYF.

CDR3 sequence: CASRGDSEKLFF. The CDR3 DNA is TGTGCCAGCAGGGGCGACAGTGAAAAACTGTTTTTT. The genes are TRBV6-6 and TRBJ1-4, with TRBD1 as a possible D gene (5 bases). Germline V CDR1 and CDR2: MNHNY, SVGAGI (reference sequence). V lost 6 bases and J 7 bases, leaving 9 bases between the germline ends. This CDR3 region has 12 residues.

This clone has a single count. The chain employs TRBV5-8 and TRBJ2-3; 12 bases agree with TRBD2. This CDR3 spans 14 amino acids. Germline CDR1 is SGHTS and CDR2 is YDEGEE. V gave up 4 bases and J gave up 6 bases; unmatched junction bases: 3. The CDR3: CASSVTSGRDTQYF. The CDR3 region has the DNA TGTGCCAGCAGCGTAACTAGCGGGAGGGATACGCAGTATTTT.

The chain uses TRBV29-1 and TRBJ2-7, with 7 bases aligning to TRBD2. Germline assignment: CDR1 SQVTM and CDR2 ANQGSEA. V dropped 3 bases and J dropped 2; count of bases not matched to a gene: 7. The CDR3 length is 14 residues. CDR3 DNA: TGCAGCGTTGACGTGGCGGGAGTTACCTACGAGCAGTACTTC. Its translation is CSVDVAGVTYEQYF.

The chain combines TRBV5-4 with TRBJ2-7, with 7 bases identical to TRBD2. The germline V gene has CDR1 SGHNT and CDR2 YYREEE (reference sequence). There are 13 residues in the CDR3. The trim removed 4 bases at V and 3 bases at J, leaving 4 bases unmatched. The CDR3 DNA is TGTGCCAGCAGCGGGGACTACAACTACGAGCAGTACTTC. Protein sequence: CASSGDYNYEQYF.

The rearrangement joins TRBV28 to TRBJ1-1; 7 bases are a match to TRBD1. There are 12 residues in the CDR3. Per the germline V gene, CDR1 is MDHEN and CDR2 is SYDVKM. Germline trimming cut 6 bases from V and 11 bases from J; bases unmatched to any gene: 9. The DNA of the CDR3 is TGTGCCAGCAGCCTCCGGGACAGTCACGCTTTCTTT. It encodes CASSLRDSHAFF.

On this clone: Other nucleotide sequences from this sample produce the same CDR3. The gene calls are TRBV28 and TRBJ1-5, with unresolved D. The CDR3 spans 12 residues. Germline CDR1 MDHEN, CDR2 SYDVKM. Trimming cost V 4 bases and J 4 bases, with 5 bases left between them. CDR3 sequence (DNA): TGTGCCAGCAGTTCTTTAAATCAGCCCCAGCATTTT. Amino acids: CASSSLNQPQHF.